A single sample is the source of the 7 T cell receptor beta chains below, sequenced in a study of T cells in Graves' hyperthyroidism and ophthalmopathy. Researchers took RNA transcripts and amplified the TCR beta CDR3 regions from them. The TCR CDR3 was amplified in a first-round RT-PCR using the HTBI primer set. MiXCR was run by TCRdb on the multiplex PCR reads, yielding one entry per CDR3 protein. The sample holds about 540,000 distinct CDR3 sequences, about 43% seen once. Material for sequencing was peripheral blood or thyroid tissue (not recorded which). These receptor sequences come from a woman aged 18 to 35 with Graves' hyperthyroidism.

About this clonotype: A much larger clone is a single base away; this may be a read error. The chain joins TRBV5-1 to TRBJ2-2; 10 bases line up with TRBD1. CDR1 and CDR2 from the germline V gene are SGHRS and YFSETQ. V was clipped by 3 bases and J by 2 bases; unmatched bases: 1. This CDR3 has 15 amino acids. The CDR3, as DNA: TGCGCCAGCAGCTGGGACAGGGGAAACACCGGGGAGCTGTTTTTT. Translated, it gives CASSWDRGNTGELFF.

This clonotype came up many times. This chain joins TRBV9 and TRBJ2-5; TRBD2 might be the D (6 bases). The CDR3 runs 15 residues. The germline V and J ends were trimmed by 2 bases and 7 bases, with 18 bases remaining between them. Germline V gene lookup returns CDR1 SGDLS and CDR2 YYNGEE. This CDR3 reads CASSVDGLTWGTQYF. CDR3 in DNA: TGTGCCAGCAGCGTGGACGGACTAACCTGGGGGACCCAGTACTTC.

Only a few counts were recorded for this clonotype. This sequence joins TRBV4-2 and TRBJ2-7; D might be TRBD1 (6 bases). V shed 2 bases and J shed 3 bases, with 14 bases lying between them. Germline V gene data show CDR1 as LGHNA and CDR2 as YNFKEQ. The CDR3 extends over 15 amino acids. CDR3 residues: CASSQPGQNNYEQYF. The DNA of the CDR3 is TGTGCCAGCAGCCAACCGGGACAAAACAACTACGAGCAGTACTTC.

This clonotype was detected many times. This chain connects TRBV6-5 to TRBJ1-4, with a tentative D call TRBD1 (5 bases). Trimming cost V 3 bases and J 7 bases, with 15 bases left between them. CDR3 length equals 15 residues. Per germline, CDR1 MNHEY and CDR2 SVGAGI. DNA of the CDR3: TGTGCCAGCAGTTATTTAGATGACAGACCTGAAAAACTGTTTTTT. Its protein product is CASSYLDDRPEKLFF.

CDR3 protein: CASSPASASQETQYF. The DNA of the CDR3 is TGTGCCAGCAGTCCAGCCAGTGCCTCCCAAGAGACCCAGTACTTC. This sequence joins TRBV12-3 or TRBV12-4 and TRBJ2-5; D ambiguous. V was shortened by 5 bases and J by 1 base, with 14 bases between the two germline ends. CDR3 length equals 15 residues.

This clonotype appeared a few times. The rearrangement uses TRBV7-9 and TRBJ2-1; D remains unclear. Germline loops: CDR1 SEHNR, CDR2 FQNEAQ (reference sequence). V was shortened by 1 base and J by 2 bases, with 3 bases between the two germline ends. This CDR3 region has 13 residues. The CDR3 spells CASSLDAYNEQFF. The CDR3 coding sequence is TGTGCCAGCAGCTTAGACGCCTACAATGAGCAGTTCTTC.

J is TRBJ1-2 and V is TRBV2; 9 bases agree with TRBD1. Germline-derived CDR1 and CDR2 are SNHLY and FYNNEI. The CDR3 extends over 17 amino acids. Trimming took 1 base from V and 3 from J; bases not matched to a gene: 9. The CDR3 DNA follows: TGTGCCAGCAGTGAAGGAGTGACAGGGGGTCGGTACTATGGCTACACCTTC. Protein: CASSEGVTGGRYYGYTF.